This is a list of T cell receptor beta chains from one sample in a study of cytomegalovirus exposure and HLA in healthy donors. Data came from immunoSEQ multiplex PCR; TCRdb stores just in-frame clones and leaves some out. Of 150,000 or so clones in the sample, 60% to 80% were seen once. The specimen sequenced was PBMCs. The receptor set was obtained from a man between 18 and 29 years old in good health and CMV-seropositive. The CDR3 runs from the conserved cysteine through the conserved F or W. Fields, in order: D gene, V gene, J gene, clone size, CDR3 protein, CDR3 DNA. The D gene is left open where the match is weak. Only some rows state a clone size, as once, few, many or a class for expanded clones.

-,TRBV5-6,TRBJ1-4,few,CASSFWSGGPTNEKLFF,TGTGCCAGCAGCTTTTGGTCGGGGGGGCCAACTAATGAAAAACTGTTTTTT
-,TRBV29-1,TRBJ2-2,-,CSGGSHTGELFF,TGCAGCGGTGGGAGTCACACCGGGGAGCTGTTTTTT
-,TRBV11-2,TRBJ1-1,-,CASSLFTGNTEAFF,TGTGCCAGCAGCTTATTTACGGGGAACACTGAAGCTTTCTTT
TRBD2,TRBV7-9,TRBJ2-5,few,CASSLEAGEETQYF,TGTGCCAGCAGCTTAGAAGCGGGAGAAGAGACCCAGTACTTC
-,TRBV30,TRBJ2-3,-,CAWRDFPSTDTQYF,TGTGCCTGGAGGGACTTTCCGAGCACAGATACGCAGTATTTT
-,TRBV5-1,TRBJ1-5,few,CASSGRGAQGYSNQPQHF,TGCGCCAGCAGCGGACGGGGGGCACAGGGATATAGCAATCAGCCCCAGCATTTT
-,TRBV15,TRBJ1-1,-,CATSRPRTEPMNTEAFF,TGTGCCACCAGCAGACCCAGGACAGAACCAATGAACACTGAAGCTTTCTTT
-,TRBV2,TRBJ2-2,-,CASRGGMGTGELFF,TGTGCCAGCAGGGGGGGTATGGGCACCGGGGAGCTGTTTTTT
-,TRBV7-9,TRBJ1-1,-,CASSLQTAEAFF,TGTGCCAGCAGCTTACAAACGGCTGAAGCTTTCTTT
-,TRBV2,TRBJ1-5,-,CASRALLSPNNQPQHF,TGTGCCAGCAGGGCCCTTTTAAGTCCAAACAATCAGCCCCAGCATTTT
TRBD1,TRBV19,TRBJ2-2,-,CASSPPGQGYGGELFF,TGTGCCAGTAGTCCCCCGGGACAGGGTTACGGCGGGGAGCTGTTTTTT